This T cell receptor (beta chain) came from a study of T cells in Graves' hyperthyroidism and ophthalmopathy. Study overall: Blood was drawn when the patient was first diagnosed and still untreated. Study-wide findings and caveats: Before onset, by a median of 6.5 months, the model predicted ophthalmopathy. Using 13 V-J features, a model discriminated ophthalmopathy from stable hyperthyroidism.

PBMCs were obtained from 10 ml fresh peripheral blood. The CDR3 is made up of 13 amino acids. Germline V gives CDR1 LNHDA, CDR2 SQIVND (reference sequence). V was shortened by 11 bases and J by 2 bases, with 15 bases between the two germline ends. As regards this clonotype: Antigen specificity is unknown.

The investigators amplified TCR beta CDR3 regions from RNA transcripts. First-round RT-PCR of the TCR CDR3 relied on the HTBI primer set. TCRdb re-called the multiplex PCR reads with MiXCR, one entry per CDR3 protein. Among about 410,000 distinct CDR3 sequences listed, 14% to 15% were seen once. The V call is TRBV19, the J call TRBJ1-1; a weak D match, TRBD1 (6 bases). Sequenced: blood. This TCR was recovered from a man aged 18 to 30 with Graves' ophthalmopathy. The CDR3 nucleotides read TGTGCCGTCGGGGACACATATAACACTGAAGCTTTCTTT. Protein product: CAVGDTYNTEAFF.